This TCR beta chain comes out of a study of blood T cell repertoires in COVID-19. About the research overall: Samples came from the United States, Italy and Spain, spanning acute and convalescent COVID-19.

The CDR3 runs 14 residues. Germline-derived CDR1 and CDR2 are MRHNA and SNTAGT. J gave up 2 bases and V 5 bases, and 4 bases lay outside the gene matches. The repertoire was sequenced with immunoSEQ multiplex PCR; TCRdb's copy has only in-frame clones and lacks some. The table has some 150,000 clones, 91% seen once. Sequencing input: peripheral blood. The sequence was collected from a man aged 50-60 years with acute or convalescent COVID-19. The rearrangement uses TRBV6-4 and TRBJ1-2; 8 positions match TRBD1. This CDR3 reads CASSPGQGNYGYTF. The CDR3 coding sequence is TGTGCCAGCAGTCCCGGACAGGGAAACTATGGCTACACCTTC.